This passage covers 14 T cell receptor beta chains from one sample sequenced in a study of T-cell memory formation after mild COVID-19. Each CDR3 protein is one row after TCRdb ran MiXCR on the 5' RACE reads. The sample has about 29,000 distinct CDR3 sequences, about 16% seen once. The sequenced sample was PBMCs or a T cell subset sorted from them (not recorded which). The source is an adult who had mild COVID-19 (a few samples of this study predate the infection). Cell type and time point are not known.

This clonotype was recorded many times. The chain has TRBV5-1 and TRBJ2-2; D perhaps matches TRBD2 (6 bases). This CDR3 contains 11 residues. V was clipped by 7 bases and J by 7 bases, with 8 bases between them. Germline CDR1 SGHRS, CDR2 YFSETQ. Written as DNA, the CDR3 is TGCGCCAGCGAGGAGGGCGGGGAGCTGTTTTTT. Translating gives CASEEGGELFF.

This clonotype was counted at least ten times. The chain carries TRBV5-6 and TRBJ2-2; 8 nucleotides agree with TRBD2. Unmatched junction bases numbered 9, after V lost 5 bases and J lost 6 bases. This CDR3 has 15 residues. Germline lookup yields CDR1 SGHDT and CDR2 YYEEEE. CDR3 loop: CASRPGTRSSGELFF. The CDR3 DNA sequence: TGTGCCAGCAGACCCGGGACTAGGTCTTCCGGGGAGCTGTTTTTT. Together with reference TRBV5-6 and TRBJ2-2, the CDR3 gives the full variable domain: DAGVTQSPTHLIKTRGQQVTLRCSPKSGHDTVSWYQQALGQGPQFIFQYYEEEERQRGNFPDRFSGHQFPNYSSELNVNALLLGDSALYLCASRPGTRSSGELFFGEGSRLTVL.

In this sample, this clonotype turned up a few times. The chain uses TRBV20-1 and TRBJ2-1; TRBD2 aligns across 7 bases. The CDR3 runs to 13 residues. CDR1 and CDR2 from the germline V gene are DFQATT and SNEGSKA (reference sequence). With 2 bases clipped from V and 7 bases from J, the junction kept 5 bases outside the gene matches. Here the CDR3 DNA reads TGCAGTGCTAGACCCGGGAGGCTTAATGAGCAGTTCTTC. Translation: CSARPGRLNEQFF.

This clonotype came up many times. The genes are TRBV5-1 and TRBJ2-2, with D maybe TRBD2 (5 bases). Germline V gene lookup returns CDR1 SGHRS and CDR2 YFSETQ. This CDR3 region has 15 residues. V was shortened by 7 bases and J by 4 bases, with 17 bases between the two germline ends. The DNA for the CDR3 is TGCGCCAGCGCCCTGACCCCTAGCAGCACCGGGGAGCTGTTTTTT. It specifies CASALTPSSTGELFF. The entire variable domain, with the rest obtained from reference TRBV5-1 and TRBJ2-2, is as follows: KAGVTQTPRYLIKTRGQQVTLSCSPISGHRSVSWYQQTPGQGLQFLFEYFSETQRNKGNFPGRFSGRQFSNSRSEMNVSTLELGDSALYLCASALTPSSTGELFFGEGSRLTVL.

This clonotype was recorded at least ten times. The genes are TRBV18 and TRBJ2-7; 16 nucleotides match TRBD2. V dropped 3 bases and J dropped 5; count of bases not matched to a gene: 10. The germline CDR1 and CDR2 sequences are KGHSH and LQKENI. This CDR3 is 18 amino acids long. The CDR3 reads CASSPGTSGRAGGNEQYF. CDR3 coding DNA: TGTGCCAGCTCACCCGGGACTAGCGGGAGGGCCGGGGGTAACGAGCAGTACTTC.

The chain has TRBV5-1 and TRBJ2-7, with 14 bases identical to TRBD2. V shed 4 bases and J 4 bases; nucleotides not matched to a gene: 7. Germline V gives CDR1 SGHRS, CDR2 YFSETQ. This CDR3 has 16 residues. The CDR3 nucleotides are TGCGCCAGCAGCCCTGGTGGGACTAGCGGGGGTTACGAGCAGTACTTC. Translation: CASSPGGTSGGYEQYF.

The CDR3 region has the DNA TGTGCCAGCAGTTACTCTCTGAACACTGAAGCTTTCTTT. Protein: CASSYSLNTEAFF. The J gene is TRBJ1-1, the V gene TRBV6-2 or TRBV6-3; D is uncertain. CDR1 MNHEY and CDR2 SVGEGT come from the germline V gene. The CDR3 covers 13 residues. With 0 bases removed from V and 0 bases from J, the gap between germline ends came to 2 bases.

This clonotype has a count of ten or more. CDR3 nucleotides: TGTGCCAGCAGCCAAGTAGGAGGTAGTGGCGCAGATACGCAGTATTTT. It codes for CASSQVGGSGADTQYF. The chain employs TRBV3-1 and TRBJ2-3, with D tentatively TRBD2 (5 bases). The CDR3 is 16 amino acids. The V gene lost 1 base and the J gene lost 4 bases, with 15 bases spanning the gap. CDR1 LGHDT and CDR2 YNNKEL come from the germline V gene (reference sequence).

V gene TRBV20-1 combines with J gene TRBJ1-1; 7 bases fit TRBD1. Germline CDR1 and CDR2: DFQATT and SNEGSKA (reference sequence). CDR3 size: 14 residues. Trimming cost V 4 bases and J 5 bases; bases outside gene matches: 10. The CDR3 nucleotides are TGCAGTGCTACAAAGGGGGCTGCGGGGACTGAAGCTTTCTTT. Its translation: CSATKGAAGTEAFF.

This clonotype was detected ten times or more. This chain connects TRBV20-1 to TRBJ1-5; D gene uncertain. V was cut by 0 bases and J by 6 bases, with 18 bases left in between. There are 16 residues in the CDR3. The V gene's germline CDR1 is DFQATT and CDR2 SNEGSKA (reference sequence). CDR3 in amino acids: CSARDPGSRFSQPQHF. The DNA for the CDR3 is TGCAGTGCTAGAGACCCCGGAAGTCGATTCAGTCAGCCCCAGCATTTT.

In its sample, this clonotype was seen many times. This sequence joins TRBV15 and TRBJ2-7; tentative D call: TRBD1 (5 bases). The germline gives CDR1 LNHNV, CDR2 YYDKDF (reference sequence). This CDR3 region has 14 residues. The ends were cut back, 1 base at V and 7 bases at J, with 14 bases in the middle. CDR3 DNA: TGTGCCACCAGCAGAGCCGACAGTTTTGAGGAGCAGTACTTC. This gives the protein CATSRADSFEEQYF.

In this sample, this clonotype turned up many times. This chain links TRBV12-3 or TRBV12-4 with TRBJ2-1; 10 bases align to TRBD2. CDR3 length: 15 amino acids. V lost 5 bases, J lost 0 bases, and 1 base stayed unmatched. CDR3 sequence (DNA): TGTGCCAGCAGTCCTAGCGGGAGCTCCTACAATGAGCAGTTCTTC. As protein: CASSPSGSSYNEQFF.

This clonotype has at least ten counts. This chain links TRBV29-1 with TRBJ1-1; no firm D call. Looked up from germline, CDR1 is SQVTM and CDR2 is ANQGSEA. The V end lost 4 bases, the J end lost 1 base, and 7 bases lay between the germline ends. The CDR3 is 12 residues long. CDR3 nucleotide sequence: TGCAGCGTTGGAAGTTCGAACACTGAAGCTTTCTTT. The encoded protein is CSVGSSNTEAFF.

The chain joins TRBV18 to TRBJ2-1; perhaps D is TRBD1 or TRBD2 (5 bases each). The V and J ends lost 3 bases and 8 bases respectively, with 11 bases between them. From germline, CDR1 is KGHSH and CDR2 LQKENI. The CDR3 covers 13 residues. CDR3 DNA sequence: TGTGCCAGCTCACCTAACGGGGCGGATGAGCAGTTCTTC. This encodes CASSPNGADEQFF.